One and the same sample provided the 5 T cell receptor beta chains below, sequenced in a study of blood T cell repertoires in COVID-19. Generated by immunoSEQ multiplex PCR, the TCRdb table keeps only in-frame clones and is missing some. The sample lists 75,000 to 100,000 clones, 83% seen once, with roughly 30% in the top ten. The sequenced material came from peripheral blood. The receptors stem from a woman older than 75 with acute or convalescent COVID-19.

The chain carries TRBV5-6 and TRBJ2-4; D remains ambiguous. V was clipped by 1 base and J by 3 bases, with 14 bases between them. The CDR3 contains 16 residues. CDR1 and CDR2 (germline): SGHDT, YYEEEE. CDR3: CASSLRWLGRKNIQYF. The DNA for the CDR3 is TGTGCCAGCAGCTTGAGGTGGCTGGGCCGCAAAAACATTCAGTACTTC.

The rearrangement joins TRBV24-1 to TRBJ2-3; 12 nucleotides agree with TRBD2. V was pared by 5 bases and J by 1 base, with 3 bases of the junction left unmatched. Germline V gene data show CDR1 as KGHDR and CDR2 as SFDVKD. This CDR3 is 16 amino acids long. CDR3 sequence: CATSVRLAGGTDTQYF. The CDR3 DNA reads TGTGCCACCAGTGTCCGACTAGCGGGAGGCACAGATACGCAGTATTTT.

The chain uses TRBV5-1 and TRBJ2-2; 10 nucleotides match TRBD2. J lost 5 bases, V lost 4 bases, and 8 bases had no gene match. Germline V gives CDR1 SGHRS, CDR2 YFSETQ. This CDR3 contains 16 residues. CDR3 in amino acids: CASSLSGRAQTGELFF. The CDR3 coding sequence is TGCGCCAGCAGCCTCAGCGGGAGGGCCCAAACCGGGGAGCTGTTTTTT.

V is TRBV7-2 and J is TRBJ2-7, with D maybe TRBD1 (5 bases). V lost 3 bases, J lost 7 bases, and 16 bases lay in between. This CDR3 is 14 amino acids long. Germline V gene lookup returns CDR1 SGHTA and CDR2 FQGNSA. CDR3 protein: CASSFYGRVGEQYF. As DNA, the CDR3 is TGTGCCAGCAGCTTCTACGGCAGGGTGGGAGAGCAGTACTTC.

V is TRBV10-1 and J is TRBJ2-3, with 16 bases matching TRBD2. The V gene's germline CDR1 is WNHNN and CDR2 SYGVQD (reference sequence). The CDR3 is made up of 16 amino acids. Trimming removed 4 bases from V and 4 bases from J; junction bases left unmatched: 2. The CDR3 is CASSGGLAGGSDTQYF. CDR3 bases: TGCGCCAGCAGTGGGGGACTAGCGGGAGGGTCAGATACGCAGTATTTT.